The rows below give T cell receptor beta chains drawn from one sample of a study of Ad26.COV2.S vaccination and SARS-CoV-2 variants. Data came from immunoSEQ multiplex PCR; TCRdb stores just in-frame clones and leaves some out. The sample carries approximately 400,000 clones, about 91% recorded once. The input for sequencing was peripheral blood, taken after recovery from COVID-19. All receptors come from a human donor who had recovered from COVID-19. The CDR3 runs from the conserved cysteine through the conserved F or W. A D gene is named only where the DNA matches it firmly. Not all rows give a size; the values are once, few, many and, for expanded clones, a class.

14	.	TRBV2	TRBJ1-6	.	CASSGASYNSPLHF	TGTGCCAGCAGTGGCGCGAGCTATAATTCACCCCTCCACTTT
16	.	TRBV19	TRBJ2-3	.	CASSNPARSATDTQYF	TGTGCCAGTAGTAACCCCGCCAGGTCCGCCACAGATACGCAGTATTTT
14	.	TRBV20-1	TRBJ2-5	.	CSASLTATGETQYF	TGCAGTGCTAGTTTAACAGCAACGGGGGAGACCCAGTACTTC
13	.	TRBV6-5	TRBJ1-1	.	CASSPTMNTEAFF	TGTGCCAGCAGTCCGACAATGAACACTGAAGCTTTCTTT
15	.	TRBV5-1	TRBJ1-1	.	CASSDGGAMNTEAFF	TGCGCCAGCTCCGACGGGGGTGCCATGAACACTGAAGCTTTCTTT
16	once	TRBV6-6	TRBJ2-2	TRBD2	CASTGLAGPSTGELFF	TGTGCCAGCACCGGACTAGCGGGGCCTTCCACCGGGGAGCTGTTTTTT
14	.	TRBV3-1/TRBV3-2	TRBJ2-3	.	CASSLSDGTDTQYF	TGTGCCAGCAGCCTTAGCGACGGCACAGATACGCAGTATTTT
15	.	TRBV9	TRBJ1-3	TRBD1	CASSPGTGDGNTIYF	TGTGCCAGCAGCCCCGGGACAGGGGACGGAAACACCATATATTTT
15	once	TRBV4-1	TRBJ2-3	TRBD1	CASSLRDRDTDTQYF	TGCGCCAGTTCCCTCCGGGACAGGGACACAGATACGCAGTATTTT
14	.	TRBV11-1	TRBJ1-1	.	CASSPQYGNTEAFF	TGTGCCAGCAGCCCACAATACGGGAACACTGAAGCTTTCTTT
15	.	TRBV29-1	TRBJ2-1	TRBD1	CSVVKRDRADNEQFF	TGCAGCGTCGTTAAACGGGACAGGGCGGACAATGAGCAGTTCTTC
16	once	TRBV4-1	TRBJ2-7	TRBD1	CASSQVPGQAPYEQYF	TGCGCCAGCAGCCAAGTACCGGGACAGGCACCCTACGAGCAGTACTTC
15	once	TRBV4-3	TRBJ1-1	.	CASSQPKGVNTEAFF	TGCGCCAGCAGCCAACCCAAAGGGGTGAACACTGAAGCTTTCTTT
11	.	TRBV20-1	TRBJ1-2	.	CSALGNYGYTF	TGCAGTGCTCTAGGTAACTATGGCTACACCTTC
16	.	TRBV5-4	TRBJ2-1	.	CASSLDPGAGGNEQFF	TGTGCCAGCAGCTTGGATCCGGGGGCGGGTGGGAATGAGCAGTTCTTC
15	once	TRBV3-1/TRBV3-2	TRBJ2-7	TRBD2	CASSPPGLAGEEQYF	TGTGCCAGCAGCCCACCGGGACTAGCGGGGGAAGAGCAGTACTTC
14	.	TRBV5-1	TRBJ1-1	TRBD1	CASSYGQDHTEAFF	TGCGCCAGCAGCTATGGACAGGACCACACTGAAGCTTTCTTT
14	.	TRBV5-4	TRBJ2-3	.	CASSLSKLTDTQYF	TGTGCCAGCAGCTTGTCGAAGCTCACAGATACGCAGTATTTT
13	.	TRBV5-6	TRBJ2-4	.	CASSETGSLIQYF	TGTGCCAGCAGCGAAACAGGGTCTCTCATTCAGTACTTC
13	.	TRBV27	TRBJ1-2	TRBD1	CASRDRVAYGYTF	TGTGCCAGCAGGGACAGGGTCGCCTATGGCTACACCTTC
16	.	TRBV19	TRBJ2-4	.	CASRGLGSSRKNIQYF	TGTGCCAGTAGAGGTCTGGGCAGCTCAAGGAAAAACATTCAGTACTTC
13	.	TRBV10-1	TRBJ2-3	.	CASSEYNTDTQYF	TGCGCCAGCAGTGAGTACAATACAGATACGCAGTATTTT
14	.	TRBV27	TRBJ1-1	TRBD1	CASSPEQGDTEAFF	TGTGCCAGCAGTCCAGAACAGGGGGATACTGAAGCTTTCTTT
14	.	TRBV6-5	TRBJ1-1	.	CASSYQGVNTEAFF	TGTGCCAGCAGTTACCAGGGCGTGAACACTGAAGCTTTCTTT
15	.	TRBV5-8	TRBJ1-2	.	CASSNLDSSNYGYTF	TGTGCCAGCAGCAACCTGGACAGTTCTAACTATGGCTACACCTTC
15	.	TRBV15	TRBJ1-6	TRBD1	CATSRAGQGNSPLHF	TGTGCCACCAGCAGGGCGGGACAGGGAAATTCACCCCTCCACTTT
13	.	TRBV5-4	TRBJ1-2	.	CASSLEGIAGYTF	TGTGCCAGCAGCTTGGAGGGGATAGCTGGCTACACCTTC
15	.	TRBV25-1	TRBJ1-3	TRBD1	CASTRTGDSGNTIYF	TGTGCCAGCACTAGGACAGGTGACTCTGGAAACACCATATATTTT
12	.	TRBV11-2	TRBJ2-7	.	CASSSNPREQYF	TGTGCCAGCAGCTCTAACCCACGCGAGCAGTACTTC
15	.	TRBV7-9	TRBJ1-6	.	CASRYIGRNNSPLHF	TGTGCCAGCAGATACATCGGGCGGAATAATTCACCCCTCCACTTT
14	.	TRBV6-6	TRBJ1-2	.	CASSQGGLNYGYTF	TGTGCCAGCTCCCAGGGCGGGTTAAACTATGGCTACACCTTC
14	.	TRBV27	TRBJ1-1	.	CARKSLSDDTEAFF	TGTGCCAGAAAAAGTCTCAGTGACGACACTGAAGCTTTCTTT
15	.	TRBV10-1	TRBJ2-5	TRBD1	CASSEGQGAQETQYF	TGCGCCAGCAGCGAGGGACAGGGGGCGCAAGAGACCCAGTACTTC
13	once	TRBV6-4	TRBJ1-2	.	CAISTGWGLGYTF	TGTGCCATCAGTACAGGATGGGGACTTGGCTACACCTTC
15	.	TRBV7-9	TRBJ1-4	TRBD1	CASSSNRGRVEKLFF	TGTGCCAGCAGCTCGAACAGGGGGCGAGTTGAAAAACTGTTTTTT
14	.	TRBV6-1	TRBJ1-5	.	CASSEAYSNQPQHF	TGTGCCAGCAGTGAAGCGTATAGCAATCAGCCCCAGCATTTT
12	.	TRBV10-3	TRBJ1-6	.	CAIRDGDSPLHF	TGTGCCATCAGAGACGGAGATTCACCCCTCCACTTT
12	.	TRBV5-1	TRBJ2-7	TRBD1	CASGQGSYEQYF	TGCGCCAGCGGACAGGGCTCCTACGAGCAGTACTTC
11	.	TRBV20-1	TRBJ2-5	.	CSSGTLETQYF	TGCAGTAGTGGGACGCTGGAGACCCAGTACTTC
17	few	TRBV13	TRBJ1-6	.	CASSCPPGSSYNSPLHF	TGTGCCAGCAGCTGTCCCCCGGGGAGTAGTTATAATTCACCCCTCCACTTT
17	.	TRBV7-2	TRBJ1-1	.	CASSLSPRDGWATEAFF	TGTGCCAGCAGCCTAAGCCCCCGGGACGGTTGGGCCACTGAAGCTTTCTTT
15	.	TRBV5-1	TRBJ1-5	TRBD1	CASSRTGGVDQPQHF	TGCGCCAGCAGCAGGACAGGGGGAGTAGACCAGCCCCAGCATTTT
14	once	TRBV7-3	TRBJ2-3	TRBD1	CASSKGQGGDTQYF	TGTGCCAGCAGCAAGGGACAGGGTGGAGATACGCAGTATTTT